These 16 T cell receptor beta chains came from one sample sequenced in a study of CD8 T cells in ankylosing spondylitis (TCRdb year 2017). Preparation of the library involved 5' RACE. This sample was sequenced with an Illumina HiSeq 2500. The public reads were reprocessed in TCRdb via fastp at Q25 and MiXCR, keeping in-frame beta chains. Entries are consolidated by CDR3 protein sequence, retaining the most common genes and DNA. Counted in this sample were almost 250,000 distinct CDR3 sequences; more than 25% of them appeared once. About 4.2% of the sample rests with the top ten. The sequenced sample was blood, either unsorted or a sorted T cell fraction (not recorded which). Source of these receptors: a male donor with ankylosing spondylitis or in good health (not recorded which).

This chain joins TRBV10-3 and TRBJ2-3, with D possibly being TRBD2 (6 bases). Germline V gene sequence: CDR1 ENHRY, CDR2 SYGVKD. This CDR3 contains 14 residues. V dropped 10 bases and J dropped 1 base, with 15 bases sitting between them. CDR3 residues: CATKLATGTDTQYF. CDR3 bases: TGTGCCACCAAACTAGCAACCGGCACAGATACGCAGTATTTT.

The rearrangement uses TRBV20-1 and TRBJ2-3; 10 bases line up with TRBD2. The CDR3 totals 17 residues. The germline V gene encodes CDR1 DFQATT and CDR2 SNEGSKA (reference sequence). J lost 1 base, V lost 4 bases, and 11 bases had no gene match. The CDR3 nucleotides read TGCAGTGCTACTACTAGCGGGGACTTTTCCCGCACAGATACGCAGTATTTT. It codes for CSATTSGDFSRTDTQYF.

This chain connects TRBV7-3 to TRBJ2-1; D perhaps matches TRBD2 (5 bases). Trimming removed 5 bases at V and 2 bases at J, with 13 bases between. CDR1 is SGHTA and CDR2 is FQGTGA in the germline V gene. The CDR3 is made up of 15 amino acids. As DNA, the CDR3 is TGTGCCAGCAGCCCAAACGCCGGGACCTACAATGAGCAGTTCTTC. It is translated as CASSPNAGTYNEQFF.

This sequence joins TRBV6-2 or TRBV6-3 and TRBJ1-4; D is possibly TRBD1 (5 bases). This CDR3 is 11 amino acids long. CDR1 is MNHEY, CDR2 SVGEGT, per germline. The V end was cut by 6 bases, the J end by 10 bases, with 9 bases between. CDR3: CASSVGGKLFF. The CDR3 nucleotides read TGTGCCAGCAGCGTTGGGGGAAAACTGTTTTTT.

The rearrangement joins TRBV15 to TRBJ2-3; D unresolved. Between the trimmed V and J ends, which lost 3 bases and 7 bases, there was a span of 8 bases. This CDR3 spans 12 amino acids. CDR1 and CDR2 (germline): LNHNV, YYDKDF (reference sequence). Written as DNA, the CDR3 is TGTGCCACCAGCAGCGAAGTAAATACGCAGTATTTT. Translated, it gives CATSSEVNTQYF.

The chain uses TRBV28 and TRBJ1-1; D is perhaps TRBD1 (5 bases). The CDR3 spans 18 residues. Trimming removed 1 base from V and 3 bases from J, with 21 bases in between. Germline-derived CDR1 and CDR2 are MDHEN and SYDVKM. The CDR3 is CASSLLFRRAGKHTEAFF. Here the CDR3 DNA reads TGTGCCAGCAGTTTATTATTCAGGAGGGCAGGGAAGCACACTGAAGCTTTCTTT.

The CDR3 loop reads CASSLNSAGRYEQYF. The CDR3 region has the DNA TGTGCCAGCAGCTTAAATTCGGCGGGGCGGTACGAGCAGTACTTC. The chain couples TRBV11-1 to TRBJ2-7; tentatively, D is TRBD2 (6 bases). CDR1 is SGHAT and CDR2 is FQDESV in the germline V gene (reference sequence). Between the trimmed V and J ends, which lost 2 bases and 4 bases, there was a span of 15 bases. This CDR3 has 15 amino acids.

The chain is built from TRBV5-1 and TRBJ2-5, with D uncertain. Trimming stripped 4 bases from V and 0 bases from J, with 7 bases between. The germline V gene has CDR1 SGHRS and CDR2 YFSETQ. This CDR3 contains 13 residues. The CDR3 spells CASSLHHQETQYF. The CDR3 coding sequence is TGCGCCAGCAGCCTACACCACCAAGAGACCCAGTACTTC.

This clonotype was detected a few times. The V gene is TRBV12-3 or TRBV12-4, the J gene TRBJ2-1; TRBD1 matches 9 bases. The CDR3 has 15 residues. Unmatched junction bases numbered 6, after V lost 3 bases and J lost 6 bases. DNA of the CDR3: TGTGCCAGCAGTTTTTTGGACAGGGGTGGCAATGAGCAGTTCTTC. Protein product: CASSFLDRGGNEQFF.

V is TRBV10-2 and J is TRBJ2-7; D not resolved. The germline V gene encodes CDR1 WSHSY and CDR2 SAAADI. Trimming stripped 4 bases from V and 5 bases from J, with 15 bases between. CDR3 length: 14 residues. The CDR3 loop is CASSGSRVSDEQYF. The DNA for the CDR3 is TGCGCCAGCAGTGGATCTAGGGTATCAGACGAGCAGTACTTC.

This rearrangement joins TRBV20-1 to TRBJ2-7; maybe TRBD1 (6 bases). Germline V gene data show CDR1 as DFQATT and CDR2 as SNEGSKA (reference sequence). This CDR3 contains 16 residues. V was shortened by 5 bases and J by 2 bases, with 22 bases between the two germline ends. CDR3 in amino acids: CSAGPTHTGYAYEQYF. The DNA of the CDR3 is TGCAGTGCTGGCCCCACCCACACAGGGTATGCCTACGAGCAGTACTTC.

This chain uses TRBV28 with TRBJ2-1, with TRBD1 as a possible D gene (5 bases). The CDR3 length is 17 residues. V lost 3 bases, J lost 6 bases, and 21 bases lay in between. The germline V gene encodes CDR1 MDHEN and CDR2 SYDVKM. The CDR3 here is CASSFIISGGQGNEQFF. CDR3 DNA sequence: TGTGCCAGCAGTTTTATCATCTCGGGCGGTCAGGGCAATGAGCAGTTCTTC.

This chain links TRBV20-1 with TRBJ1-1; maybe TRBD1 (6 bases). The CDR3 runs to 15 residues. Between the trimmed V and J ends, which lost 0 bases and 3 bases, there was a span of 14 bases. Germline CDR1 reads DFQATT; CDR2 reads SNEGSKA (reference sequence). CDR3 coding DNA: TGCAGTGCTAGAGATGTTGGGGGGCGAGACACTGAAGCTTTCTTT. Its translation is CSARDVGGRDTEAFF.

This clonotype was detected ten times or more. The chain couples TRBV10-2 to TRBJ2-7; 7 nucleotides align to TRBD1. Germline CDR1 reads WSHSY; CDR2 reads SAAADI. The V and J ends lost 2 bases and 6 bases, in that order; junction bases with no gene match: 7. The CDR3 contains 14 residues. The CDR3 coding sequence is TGCGCCAGCAGTGAGCTGGGACAGTCCCGCGAGCAGTACTTC. Residues: CASSELGQSREQYF.

The chain couples TRBV24-1 to TRBJ2-7; no clear D. V was clipped by 10 bases and J by 5 bases, with 20 bases between them. This CDR3 contains 14 residues. Germline CDR1 reads KGHDR; CDR2 reads SFDVKD. The CDR3 DNA is TGTGCCACGAGAGATAGAACCCCCGGCGACGAGCAGTACTTC. This gives the protein CATRDRTPGDEQYF.

This rearrangement joins TRBV24-1 to TRBJ2-1; D is ambiguous. This CDR3 is 16 amino acids long. V lost 5 bases to trimming and J lost 0 bases, with 13 bases between them. CDR1 and CDR2 from the germline V gene are KGHDR and SFDVKD. The CDR3 loop is CATSGNKLSSYNEQFF. The CDR3 region has the DNA TGTGCCACCAGTGGAAACAAGCTGAGCTCCTACAATGAGCAGTTCTTC.